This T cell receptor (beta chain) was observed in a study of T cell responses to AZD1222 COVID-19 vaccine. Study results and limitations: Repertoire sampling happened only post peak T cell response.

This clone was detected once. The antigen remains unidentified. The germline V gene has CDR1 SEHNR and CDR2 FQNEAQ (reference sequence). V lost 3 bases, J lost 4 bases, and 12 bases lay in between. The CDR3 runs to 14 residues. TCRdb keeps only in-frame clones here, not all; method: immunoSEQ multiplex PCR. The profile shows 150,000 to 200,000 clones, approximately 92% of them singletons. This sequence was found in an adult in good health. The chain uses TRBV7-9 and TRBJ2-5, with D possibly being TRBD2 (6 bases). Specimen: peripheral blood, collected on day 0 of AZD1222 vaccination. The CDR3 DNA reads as TGTGCCAGCAGCTTCTCGACTAGTGGAGAGACCCAGTACTTC. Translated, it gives CASSFSTSGETQYF.